The subject of this entry is one T cell receptor beta chain. Its antigen is still unknown. The data belong to a study of cytotoxic CD8 clonotypes in ibrutinib-treated CLL. In the study overall: Responses comprised around 24 partial and 2 complete; at median approximately 72 months, approximately 14 remained remitted and some 12 progressed. Response samples were taken after a median roughly twelve months of treatment, range 6 to 36. General study results and limits: The times at which samples were taken varied between sustained-remission and progressing patients. Once treatment began, public clonotypes, which were uncommon, contracted or stayed stable.

Germline V CDR1 and CDR2: SGDLS, YYNGEE. The CDR3 covers 14 residues. Trimming cost V 4 bases and J 2 bases; bases outside gene matches: 6. Method: immunoSEQ multiplex PCR; TCRdb's copy keeps in-frame clones and lacks some. This table has some 200,000 clones, around 72% appearing once. The source was PBMCs, collected after 24 months of ibrutinib treatment. V and J are TRBV9 and TRBJ2-7, with 7 bases matching TRBD1. The clonotype originates from a human donor with chronic lymphocytic leukemia. The CDR3 sequence is CASSFTGTAYEQYF. CDR3 DNA: TGTGCCAGCAGCTTCACCGGGACAGCCTACGAGCAGTACTTC.